This T cell receptor (beta chain) was recovered during a study of radiotherapy plus CTLA-4 blockade in lung cancer. Points on this clone: Its specificity is unknown.

Sequenced by immunoSEQ multiplex PCR; TCRdb stores in-frame clones only, minus some. The table lists roughly 120,000 clones, approximately 77% of them singletons. The V and J ends lost 4 bases and 5 bases, in that order; junction bases with no gene match: 6. CDR3 size: 15 residues. Per germline, CDR1 SGDLS and CDR2 YYNGEE. Study outcomes and limitations: Researchers report tumor-derived TCR clones expanding in blood after radiotherapy plus ipilimumab.

The origin of this receptor is a human donor with non-small cell lung cancer that progressed on radiotherapy plus ipilimumab. Some clones in this sample may be carry-over from other donors' samples. J is TRBJ2-2 and V is TRBV9, with 9 bases matching TRBD1. The specimen was peripheral blood, collected from a patient treated with radiotherapy plus ipilimumab. CDR3 residues: CASSPRQGETGELFF. As DNA, the CDR3 is TGTGCCAGCAGCCCCCGACAGGGGGAGACCGGGGAGCTGTTTTTT.